Sequencing of this TCR beta chain was carried out in a study of T-cell reconstitution after alpha-beta-depleted transplantation in children. Study outcomes and limitations: Some patients owed their high day-60 TCRbeta diversity to surviving recipient T cells and thymic progenitors. Several hundred expanded graft clones reportedly were the source of alpha-beta T cells about two months after transplant. Fresh T-cell production supplied most of the T-cell counts and diversity seen one year after transplant.

With respect to this clonotype: The antigen remains undetermined.

Germline V CDR1 and CDR2: SGHRS, YFSETQ. Trimming removed 4 bases at V and 1 base at J, with 8 bases between. This CDR3 has 13 amino acids. Preparation of the TCRbeta library was carried out with unique molecular identifiers. TCRdb processed the PCR reads anew with MiXCR; each CDR3 protein has one entry. The table lists more than 200,000 distinct CDR3 sequences, approximately 8.4% of them singletons. The starting material was PBMCs, mostly from graft donor cells, obtained 360 days after TCRalphabeta/CD19-depleted stem cell transplant. The chain is built from TRBV5-1 and TRBJ1-1; D is unresolved. The TCR comes from a male patient between 2 and 15 years old who had a stem cell transplant for acute myeloid leukemia, so the T cells may come from the graft donor. The CDR3 sequence: CASSRQQNTEAFF. Here the CDR3 DNA reads TGCGCCAGCAGCCGGCAGCAGAACACTGAAGCTTTCTTT.